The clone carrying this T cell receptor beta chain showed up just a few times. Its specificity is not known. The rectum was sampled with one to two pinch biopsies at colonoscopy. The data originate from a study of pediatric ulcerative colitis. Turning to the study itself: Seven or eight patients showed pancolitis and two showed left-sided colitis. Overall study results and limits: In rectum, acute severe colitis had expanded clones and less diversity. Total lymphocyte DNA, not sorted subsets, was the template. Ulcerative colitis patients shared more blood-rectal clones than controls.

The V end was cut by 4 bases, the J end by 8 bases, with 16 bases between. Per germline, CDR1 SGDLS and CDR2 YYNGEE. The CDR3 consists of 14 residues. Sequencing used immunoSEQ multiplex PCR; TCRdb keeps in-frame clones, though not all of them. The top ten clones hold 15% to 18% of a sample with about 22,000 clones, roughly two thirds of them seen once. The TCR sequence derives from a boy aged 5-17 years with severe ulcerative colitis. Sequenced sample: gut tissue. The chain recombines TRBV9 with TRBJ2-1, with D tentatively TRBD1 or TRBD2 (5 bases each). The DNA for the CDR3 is TGTGCCAGCAGCTTCGGGGACGACCGCGATGAGCAGTTCTTC. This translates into CASSFGDDRDEQFF.